This T cell receptor (beta chain) came from a study of CD8 T cells in ankylosing spondylitis. This clonotype showed up just a few times. Its antigen remains unidentified. The V gene's germline CDR1 is PRHDT and CDR2 FYEKMQ (reference sequence). Trimming took 3 bases from V and 3 from J, leaving 21 bases between them. This CDR3 comprises 17 residues. Quantitative 5'-RACE with molecular barcodes produced the TCR beta libraries. One entry per CDR3 protein, called by TCRdb with MiXCR from the 5' RACE reads. The sample includes some 240,000 distinct CDR3 sequences, 5.5% to 7.5% of them seen just once. Broader study findings: Significantly higher representation of disease-linked clones was reported for matched ankylosing spondylitis synovial fluid. Earlier authors reported some of these motif variants in reactive arthritis synovial fluid and blood. Blood from ankylosing spondylitis patients appeared to carry a characteristic eight-variant TCR beta motif. Disease-linked clones bore a CD8+ phenotype, appearing relatively rarely in peripheral blood.

The sample comprised blood, either unsorted or a sorted T cell fraction (not recorded which). The gene calls are TRBV13 and TRBJ2-7, with unresolved D. The clonotype was recovered from a male donor with ankylosing spondylitis. The CDR3 DNA reads as TGTGCCAGCAGCTTGGGCCCTACCTATTTAGGTAACTACGAGCAGTACTTC. Translation gives CASSLGPTYLGNYEQYF.